The 20 T cell receptor beta chains reported below all come from one sample, sequenced in a study of cytomegalovirus exposure and HLA in healthy donors. The study ran its PCR with 60 Vbeta and 13 Jbeta primers. Only in-frame clones appear in the TCRdb table, and some are missing; sequencing was by immunoSEQ multiplex PCR. The sample yields about 140,000 clones, about three quarters seen once. Sample: PBMCs. The source is a human donor in good health.

The gene calls are TRBV6-1 and TRBJ2-7, with D possibly matching TRBD2 (6 bases). The V and J ends lost 11 bases and 3 bases respectively, with 14 bases between them. Looked up from germline, CDR1 is MNHNS and CDR2 is SASEGT. The CDR3 totals 12 residues. The DNA of the CDR3 is TGTGCCCAGGCCAGGGACTTCTACGAGCAGTACTTC. Amino acid sequence: CAQARDFYEQYF.

V gene TRBV9 combines with J gene TRBJ2-7, with 9 bases that match TRBD2. Germline-derived CDR1 and CDR2 are SGDLS and YYNGEE. CDR3 length equals 19 residues. Losses at the gene ends were 4 bases for V and 1 base for J; bases not matched to a gene: 18. The CDR3 coding sequence is TGTGCCAGCAGCACAGGACCCGGCAGAGGGACTAGCTTATCCTACGAGCAGTACTTC. Protein: CASSTGPGRGTSLSYEQYF. The whole variable domain, remainder taken from reference TRBV9 and TRBJ2-7, is DSGVTQTPKHLITATGQRVTLRCSPRSGDLSVYWYQQSLDQGLQFLIQYYNGEERAKGNILERFSAQQFPDLHSELNLSSLELGDSALYFCASSTGPGRGTSLSYEQYFGPGTRLTVT.

The rearrangement joins TRBV9 to TRBJ2-3; TRBD2 agrees at 7 bases. CDR3 size: 16 residues. The ends lost 3 bases at V and 2 bases at J; junction bases unmatched: 9. Germline lookup yields CDR1 SGDLS and CDR2 YYNGEE. The CDR3 coding sequence is TGTGCCAGCAGCGGCGGGGGAATACCCACCACAGATACGCAGTATTTT. This codes for CASSGGGIPTTDTQYF.

V gene TRBV6-1 combines with J gene TRBJ2-7; 7 positions agree with TRBD1. This CDR3 is 14 amino acids long. Germline V gives CDR1 MNHNS, CDR2 SASEGT. V dropped 7 bases and J dropped 3; count of bases not matched to a gene: 9. CDR3 sequence (DNA): TGTGCCAGCACCACGAACAGGGGAAGCTACGAGCAGTACTTC. It translates to CASTTNRGSYEQYF.

This clone was recorded a few times. This chain joins TRBV4-2 and TRBJ1-1; no reliable D call. Germline V gene data show CDR1 as LGHNA and CDR2 as YNFKEQ. The CDR3 is 13 residues long. V dropped 4 bases and J dropped 0 bases, with 6 bases sitting between them. CDR3 DNA sequence: TGTGCCAGCAGCCTTTCAGTGAACACTGAAGCTTTCTTT. This encodes CASSLSVNTEAFF.

This clone was seen only a few times. This rearrangement joins TRBV11-3 to TRBJ1-1; D uncertain. This CDR3 has 12 residues. Trimming took off 1 base at V and 8 bases at J, with 8 bases between the two ends. CDR1 SGHNT and CDR2 YENEEA come from the germline V gene. This CDR3 is CASSLVGSEAFF. The CDR3 DNA sequence: TGTGCCAGCAGCTTAGTGGGCAGCGAAGCTTTCTTT.

The chain couples TRBV6-5 to TRBJ1-5; perhaps TRBD1 as D (6 bases). The CDR3 spans 16 residues. The V gene lost 4 bases and the J gene lost 3 bases, with 16 bases spanning the gap. CDR1 and CDR2 from the germline V gene are MNHEY and SVGAGI. The CDR3 bases are TGTGCCAGCAGTTCGCGGACAGCTGCTGACAATCAGCCCCAGCATTTT. Amino acid sequence: CASSSRTAADNQPQHF.

The sample holds one count of this clone. The genes are TRBV28 and TRBJ1-3; D is unclear. The CDR3 has 12 amino acids. Germline lookup yields CDR1 MDHEN and CDR2 SYDVKM. V dropped 4 bases and J dropped 4 bases, with 5 bases sitting between them. CDR3 DNA sequence: TGTGCCAGCAGTTCCGGGGGAAACACCATATATTTT. It encodes CASSSGGNTIYF.

The rearrangement joins TRBV5-5 to TRBJ2-1; D ambiguous. The length of the CDR3 is 13 residues. Trimming shortened V by 0 bases and J by 8 bases, and 9 bases separated the two germline ends. Germline CDR1 and CDR2: SGHKS and YYEKEE (reference sequence). CDR3 nucleotides: TGTGCCAGCAGCTTGGTGAGTTTCGATGAGCAGTTCTTC. Its translation: CASSLVSFDEQFF.

V and J are TRBV7-6 and TRBJ2-2; the match to TRBD1 covers 8 bases. This CDR3 contains 15 residues. Losses at the gene ends were 5 bases for V and 1 base for J; bases not matched to a gene: 3. CDR1 and CDR2 (germline): SGHVS, FNYEAQ. The CDR3 spells CASSKGTGNTGELFF. The CDR3 bases are TGTGCCAGCAGCAAAGGGACAGGGAACACCGGGGAGCTGTTTTTT. The full variable domain, its missing parts supplied by reference TRBV7-6 and TRBJ2-2, is GAGVSQSPRYKVTKRGQDVALRCDPISGHVSLYWYRQALGQGPEFLTYFNYEAQQDKSGLPNDRFSAERPEGSISTLTIQRTEQRDSAMYRCASSKGTGNTGELFFGEGSRLTVL.

The V and J genes are TRBV5-1 and TRBJ2-7; TRBD1 agrees at 7 bases. J was trimmed by 2 bases and V by 3 bases; bases with no gene match: 8. CDR1 is SGHRS, CDR2 YFSETQ, per germline. This CDR3 spans 15 amino acids. This CDR3 is CASSSTRQGAYEQYF. The CDR3 nucleotides read TGCGCCAGCAGCTCAACCCGACAGGGAGCCTACGAGCAGTACTTC.

This clone has a handful of counts. The genes are TRBV5-4 and TRBJ2-7, with 13 bases aligning to TRBD2. V lost 5 bases, J lost 3 bases, and 5 bases stayed unmatched. Per the germline V gene, CDR1 is SGHNT and CDR2 is YYREEE (reference sequence). The CDR3 loop spans 15 amino acids. As DNA, the CDR3 is TGTGCCAGCAGACCAAGGACTAGCGGGAGCTACGAGCAGTACTTC. This translates into CASRPRTSGSYEQYF. The full variable domain, with the rest looked up from reference TRBV5-4 and TRBJ2-7, is ETGVTQSPTHLIKTRGQQVTLRCSSQSGHNTVSWYQQALGQGPQFIFQYYREEENGRGNFPPRFSGLQFPNYSSELNVNALELDDSALYLCASRPRTSGSYEQYFGPGTRLTVT.

The chain uses TRBV28 and TRBJ2-3; weak D call: TRBD2 (6 bases). The length of the CDR3 is 15 residues. From germline, CDR1 is MDHEN and CDR2 SYDVKM. With 6 bases removed from V and 4 bases from J, the gap between germline ends came to 17 bases. CDR3 sequence: CASRVRLWGADTQYF. CDR3 coding DNA: TGTGCCAGCAGGGTACGACTATGGGGGGCAGATACGCAGTATTTT.

This clone was seen only once. In DNA, the CDR3 is TGTGCCAGCAGCGCCCTAATGAATGAGCAGTTCTTC. Protein sequence: CASSALMNEQFF. This sequence joins TRBV9 and TRBJ2-1; no definite D call. Germline assignment: CDR1 SGDLS and CDR2 YYNGEE. V gave up 3 bases and J gave up 7 bases, with 8 bases separating them. This CDR3 has 12 residues.

The V gene is TRBV19, the J gene TRBJ1-3; a possible D gene is TRBD1 (6 bases). Trimming took off 3 bases at V and 0 bases at J, with 12 bases between the two ends. The germline CDR1 and CDR2 sequences are LNHDA and SQIVND (reference sequence). This CDR3 comprises 16 residues. CDR3 bases: TGTGCCAGTAGTATTTGGGACAAATCCTCTGGAAACACCATATATTTT. Its translation: CASSIWDKSSGNTIYF. The complete variable domain, with remaining parts taken from reference TRBV19 and TRBJ1-3, reads DGGITQSPKYLFRKEGQNVTLSCEQNLNHDAMYWYRQDPGQGLRLIYYSQIVNDFQKGDIAEGYSVSREKKESFPLTVTSAQKNPTAFYLCASSIWDKSSGNTIYFGEGSWLTVV.

This clone appeared a single time. Other DNA sequences in this specimen translate into the identical CDR3. This rearrangement joins TRBV6-5 to TRBJ2-2; possibly TRBD2 for D (5 bases). The CDR3 contains 14 residues. Germline V CDR1 and CDR2: MNHEY, SVGAGI. Trimming shortened V by 3 bases and J by 2 bases, and 7 bases separated the two germline ends. The CDR3 DNA sequence: TGTGCCAGCAGTTATGGGAGAAACACCGGGGAGCTGTTTTTT. Amino acid sequence: CASSYGRNTGELFF.

V gene TRBV5-4 combines with J gene TRBJ2-1; 8 nucleotides match TRBD2. The CDR3 is 14 amino acids. Germline V gives CDR1 SGHNT, CDR2 YYREEE (reference sequence). V lost 6 bases to trimming and J lost 9 bases; unmatched junction nucleotides: 11. The CDR3 reads CASTFPGLVPEQFF. CDR3 nucleotides: TGTGCCAGCACCTTCCCGGGACTAGTTCCTGAGCAGTTCTTC.

CDR3 residues: CAISDLPQGQPQHF. CDR3 in DNA: TGTGCCATCAGTGACCTACCACAGGGTCAGCCCCAGCATTTT. This chain connects TRBV10-3 to TRBJ1-5; weak D call: TRBD1 (6 bases). Germline V CDR1 and CDR2: ENHRY, SYGVKD. This CDR3 is built from 14 residues. V lost 3 bases, J lost 6 bases, and 12 bases lay in between.

CDR3 sequence reads: CASRPRDRPNYGYTF. For the CDR3, the DNA is TGTGCCAGCAGACCCCGGGACAGACCTAACTATGGCTACACCTTC. The rearrangement links TRBV7-2 to TRBJ1-2; TRBD1 matches at 7 bases. J gave up 0 bases and V 6 bases, and 7 bases lay outside the gene matches. The CDR3 covers 15 residues. Germline V gene lookup returns CDR1 SGHTA and CDR2 FQGNSA.

The chain combines TRBV6-6 with TRBJ1-4; no firm D call. This CDR3 spans 14 amino acids. The V gene's germline CDR1 is MNHNY and CDR2 SVGAGI (reference sequence). V shed 6 bases and J shed 8 bases, with 16 bases lying between them. CDR3 DNA sequence: TGTGCCAGCAGCCACGGGCGGGGAGGGGAAAAACTGTTTTTT. This encodes CASSHGRGGEKLFF.